The clone carrying this T cell receptor (beta chain) was seen a handful of times. V shed 6 bases, J shed 2 bases, and the junction held 6 bases outside the gene matches. The V gene's germline CDR1 is MNHEY and CDR2 SVGAGI. This CDR3 spans 15 amino acids. Repertoires were generated with immunoSEQ multiplex PCR, while TCRdb's copy carries only in-frame clones and drops some. Seen here are about 120,000 clones, approximately 74% observed once, and the top ten hold over 4.5%. These data originate in a study of blood T cell repertoires in COVID-19. Study as a whole: Acute-phase and convalescent COVID-19 samples originated in the United States, Italy and Spain. Sources were T cells, B-cell-depleted T cells, or PBMCs; the material itself was cDNA or gDNA.

V is TRBV6-5 and J is TRBJ2-1, with 8 nucleotides matching TRBD1. The sample taken for sequencing was peripheral blood. This receptor was obtained from a man in his fifties or sixties with acute or convalescent COVID-19. CDR3 coding DNA: TGTGCCAGCAGCCTGCCGGGACAGGCCTACAATGAGCAGTTCTTC. Translated, it gives CASSLPGQAYNEQFF.